This T cell receptor (beta chain) was sequenced for a study of CD8+ T cells in alopecia areata. Documented treatment: oral pan-JAK inhibitor, 5-10 mg twice daily. The CDR3 has 11 amino acids. Germline values: CDR1 SQVTM, CDR2 ANQGSEA. V lost 3 bases to trimming and J lost 10 bases; unmatched junction nucleotides: 2. Whole-study findings and limits: Under tofacitinib, fewer expanded CD8+ clones appeared among the top 100 scalp clones. Numerous clones, expanded in lesions, remained in scalp and blood during tofacitinib. Clarity of TCR sharing across patients fell short of that in mice, possibly HLA-related.

cDNA prepared by RNA extraction and subsequent reverse transcription served as the template for sequencing. Data came from immunoSEQ multiplex PCR; TCRdb stores just in-frame clones and leaves some out. Found here are about 250,000 clones, 60% of them singletons; the top ten hold about 0.9%. In this sample, this clone turned up a few times. Antigen specificity is unknown. The sequenced sample was CD4+ T cells sorted from blood, obtained at week 52, from a patient treated with tofacitinib. The V and J genes are TRBV29-1 and TRBJ2-4; 8 bases align to TRBD2. This clonotype was sampled from a human donor with alopecia areata. The CDR3 region is CSVDRGGIQYF. For the CDR3, the DNA is TGCAGCGTTGATCGGGGGGGAATTCAGTACTTC. Complete variable domain (other parts from reference TRBV29-1 and TRBJ2-4): SAVISQKPSRDICQRGTSLTIQCQVDSQVTMMFWYRQQPGQSLTLIATANQGSEATYESGFVIDKFPISRPNLTFSTLTVSNMSPEDSSIYLCSVDRGGIQYFGAGTRLSVL.